The rows below give T cell receptor beta chains drawn from one sample of a study of blood T cell repertoires in COVID-19. Only in-frame clones appear in the TCRdb table, and some are missing; sequencing was by immunoSEQ multiplex PCR. The data contain roughly 77,000 clones, more than 60% of them singletons. The sample taken for sequencing was peripheral blood. These receptors all stem from a human donor in a cohort sampled during active COVID-19. Both conserved end residues are trimmed from each CDR3. Fields, in order: V gene, clone size, J gene, D gene, CDR3 protein. D genes are given only for firm matches. Clone size, where shown, is once, few, many, or a class for clones that have expanded.

>TRBV5-8|.|TRBJ1-1|TRBD1
ASSRRDRGTEAF
>TRBV30|.|TRBJ2-1|.
AWSRRGTDHEQF
>TRBV2|.|TRBJ2-1|TRBD2
ASSEAVTSGGTGEQF
>TRBV3-1/TRBV3-2|.|TRBJ2-7|.
ASSRENEQY
>TRBV28|.|TRBJ2-7|TRBD2
ASSLVGSGGEQY
>TRBV7-2|.|TRBJ2-7|TRBD1
ASSFGTVYEQY
>TRBV18|.|TRBJ1-3|.
ASSPNRDTYSGNTIY
>TRBV5-6|.|TRBJ1-2|TRBD1
ASTYGQGIYGYT
>TRBV7-3|.|TRBJ2-1|.
ASSLGAEQF
>TRBV6-6|few|TRBJ1-5|.
ASSQGGQGFAPQH
>TRBV28|once|TRBJ1-1|.
ATDVGGNTEAF